This T cell receptor (beta chain) comes out of a study of blood T cell repertoires in COVID-19. The assay was immunoSEQ multiplex PCR, and TCRdb's table has in-frame clones only and misses some. The table records 200,000 or so clones, roughly 81% of them present only once. This CDR3 spans 14 amino acids. Germline V gene sequence: CDR1 SNHLY, CDR2 FYNNEI. Trimming took off 6 bases at V and 5 bases at J, with 14 bases between the two ends. Sequenced material: peripheral blood. The clonotype comes from a woman aged 70-85 years with active or convalescent COVID-19. The chain has TRBV2 and TRBJ2-1, with a weak D call TRBD2 (6 bases). The CDR3 nucleotides are TGTGCCAGCAGGGTCGGGACTTTGAACAATGAGCAGTTCTTC. Residues: CASRVGTLNNEQFF.